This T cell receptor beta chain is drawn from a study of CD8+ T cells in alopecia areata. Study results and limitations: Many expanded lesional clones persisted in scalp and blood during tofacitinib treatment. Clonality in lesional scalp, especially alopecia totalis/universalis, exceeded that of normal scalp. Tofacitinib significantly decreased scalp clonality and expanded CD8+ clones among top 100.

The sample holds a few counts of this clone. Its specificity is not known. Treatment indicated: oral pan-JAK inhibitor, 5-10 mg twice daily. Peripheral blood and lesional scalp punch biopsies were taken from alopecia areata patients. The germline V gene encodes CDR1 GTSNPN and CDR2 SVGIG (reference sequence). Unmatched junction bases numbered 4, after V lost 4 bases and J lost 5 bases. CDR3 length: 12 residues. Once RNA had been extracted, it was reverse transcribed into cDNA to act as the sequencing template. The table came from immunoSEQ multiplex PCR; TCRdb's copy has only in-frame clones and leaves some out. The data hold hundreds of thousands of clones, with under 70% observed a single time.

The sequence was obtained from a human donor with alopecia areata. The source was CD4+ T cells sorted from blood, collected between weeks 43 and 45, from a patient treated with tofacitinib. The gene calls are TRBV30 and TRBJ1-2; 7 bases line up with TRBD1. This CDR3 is CAWTGGDYGYTF. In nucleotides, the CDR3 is TGTGCCTGGACAGGGGGGGATTATGGCTACACCTTC.